The 22 T cell receptor beta chains in this list originate from one sample, sequenced in a study of OX40 agonist ivuxolimab in advanced cancers. TCRdb keeps only in-frame clones here, not all; method: immunoSEQ multiplex PCR. Among around 60,000 clones listed, roughly 90% were seen once. Specimen: CD4+ or CD8+ T cells sorted from blood, collected in a trial of the OX40 agonist ivuxolimab. All receptors come from an adult with an advanced solid tumor such as melanoma, head and neck, liver or kidney cancer.

The chain combines TRBV6-6 with TRBJ2-7, with TRBD2 as a possible D gene (6 bases). Germline V gene sequence: CDR1 MNHNY, CDR2 SVGAGI (reference sequence). The CDR3 contains 16 residues. V was pared by 4 bases and J by 2 bases, with 18 bases between. The CDR3 DNA reads TGTGCCAGCAGTTCCACCTTAGGAGGGAGCCCCTACGAGCAGTACTTC. It codes for CASSSTLGGSPYEQYF.

This rearrangement joins TRBV30 to TRBJ1-4; D is ambiguous. Trimming took 0 bases from V and 12 from J, leaving 14 bases between them. The V gene's germline CDR1 is GTSNPN and CDR2 SVGIG (reference sequence). The CDR3 loop spans 13 amino acids. The CDR3 protein is CAWSVLYPEELFF. For the CDR3, the DNA is TGTGCCTGGAGTGTACTATACCCGGAGGAACTGTTTTTT. Looking up the rest from reference TRBV30 and TRBJ1-4 gives the full variable domain: SQTIHQWPATLVQPVGSPLSLECTVEGTSNPNLYWYRQAAGRGLQLLFYSVGIGQISSEVPQNLSASRPQDRQFILSSKKLLLSDSGFYLCAWSVLYPEELFFGSGTQLSVL.

The chain links TRBV5-1 to TRBJ2-6; 7 bases are a match to TRBD1. The V segment lost 7 bases and the J segment 0 bases; nucleotides outside the gene matches: 7. This CDR3 spans 16 amino acids. The germline V gene encodes CDR1 SGHRS and CDR2 YFSETQ. The CDR3 here is CASHDRESSGANVLTF. CDR3 bases: TGCGCCAGCCACGACAGGGAGAGCTCTGGGGCCAACGTCCTGACTTTC.

The rearrangement links TRBV13 to TRBJ2-3; no clear D. Germline values: CDR1 PRHDT, CDR2 FYEKMQ (reference sequence). The CDR3 is made up of 14 amino acids. V shed 2 bases and J shed 2 bases, with 8 bases lying between them. The CDR3 reads CASSLSSDTDTQYF. The CDR3 nucleotides are TGTGCCAGCAGCTTAAGTTCGGACACAGATACGCAGTATTTT.

J is TRBJ1-5 and V is TRBV19; D perhaps matches TRBD1 (5 bases). This CDR3 is 13 amino acids long. CDR1 and CDR2 (germline): LNHDA, SQIVND (reference sequence). The V end was cut by 9 bases, the J end by 4 bases, with 13 bases between. As DNA, the CDR3 is TGTGCCAGCACCGGGACTGGGAATCAGCCCCAGCATTTT. Translating gives CASTGTGNQPQHF. Using reference TRBV19 and TRBJ1-5 for the parts outside the CDR3, the full variable domain is DGGITQSPKYLFRKEGQNVTLSCEQNLNHDAMYWYRQDPGQGLRLIYYSQIVNDFQKGDIAEGYSVSREKKESFPLTVTSAQKNPTAFYLCASTGTGNQPQHFGDGTRLSIL.

V is TRBV30 and J is TRBJ2-1; 8 bases line up with TRBD2. The CDR3 contains 15 residues. Germline V gene lookup returns CDR1 GTSNPN and CDR2 SVGIG (reference sequence). Trimming at V came to 4 bases and at J to 2 bases, leaving 7 bases not matched to a gene. The CDR3 bases are TGTGCCTGGATTTCCGGGAGGGCCGCCTACAATGAGCAGTTCTTC. Protein: CAWISGRAAYNEQFF.

The DNA for the CDR3 is TGTGCCAGCAGTGCGTTCACTAACTATGGCTACACCTTC. It is translated as CASSAFTNYGYTF. The chain couples TRBV25-1 to TRBJ1-2; D is undetermined. Trimming took 4 bases from V and 0 from J, leaving 6 bases between them. The germline CDR1 and CDR2 sequences are MGHDK and SYGVNS. The CDR3 contains 13 residues.

This chain's CDR3 is CASSIYATGGLSNEQFF. In DNA, the CDR3 is TGTGCCAGTAGTATCTATGCGACAGGGGGCCTGTCCAATGAGCAGTTCTTC. The rearrangement joins TRBV19 to TRBJ2-1, with 10 bases fitting TRBD1. The V segment lost 3 bases and the J segment 6 bases; nucleotides outside the gene matches: 11. The CDR3 is 17 residues long. Germline V CDR1 and CDR2: LNHDA, SQIVND (reference sequence).

This chain joins TRBV5-6 and TRBJ1-1; 8 bases align to TRBD1. There are 13 residues in the CDR3. The ends lost 7 bases at V and 4 bases at J; junction bases unmatched: 6. The germline V gene has CDR1 SGHDT and CDR2 YYEEEE. CDR3 region: CASSFTGGTEAFF. The CDR3 DNA reads as TGTGCCAGCTCCTTCACAGGGGGCACTGAAGCTTTCTTT.

V is TRBV5-1 and J is TRBJ2-7; 9 nucleotides align to TRBD1. This CDR3 has 17 residues. Per germline, CDR1 SGHRS and CDR2 YFSETQ. V was clipped by 0 bases and J by 4 bases; unmatched bases: 11. The chain's CDR3 is CASSLEGQGGFGYEQYF. The CDR3 nucleotides are TGCGCCAGCAGCTTGGAGGGACAGGGTGGCTTCGGATACGAGCAGTACTTC.

This clone was found once. The chain is built from TRBV6-5 and TRBJ2-7; TRBD1 aligns across 9 bases. The CDR3 is 15 amino acids. Germline V gives CDR1 MNHEY, CDR2 SVGAGI. The junction had 13 bases not matched to a gene; V was cut back by 6 bases and J by 7 bases. This CDR3 is CASRGLTGGAGEQYF. Here the CDR3 DNA reads TGTGCCAGCAGGGGTTTAACAGGGGGCGCGGGGGAGCAGTACTTC.

This clone was observed a single time. The J gene is TRBJ2-4, the V gene TRBV11-2, with 8 positions matching TRBD2. Per the germline V gene, CDR1 is SGHAT and CDR2 is FQNNGV. Unmatched junction bases numbered 6, after V lost 4 bases and J lost 1 base. The length of the CDR3 is 16 residues. CDR3 residues: CASSSLAGYAKNIQYF. The CDR3 DNA sequence: TGTGCCAGCAGCTCATTAGCGGGATACGCCAAAAACATTCAGTACTTC.

The J gene is TRBJ2-2, the V gene TRBV10-3; 10 positions agree with TRBD1. This CDR3 is 16 amino acids long. Germline loops: CDR1 ENHRY, CDR2 SYGVKD. Trimming removed 2 bases from V and 7 bases from J; junction bases left unmatched: 7. The CDR3 loop is CAISEPTGGIRGELFF. The CDR3 DNA reads TGTGCCATCAGTGAGCCGACAGGGGGCATCCGCGGGGAGCTGTTTTTT.

CDR3 residues: CASSLDAGAGSEQYF. CDR3 sequence (DNA): TGCGCCAGCAGCTTGGATGCGGGTGCGGGGTCGGAGCAGTACTTC. The chain has TRBV5-1 and TRBJ2-7, with D perhaps TRBD2 (6 bases). Germline lookup yields CDR1 SGHRS and CDR2 YFSETQ. The CDR3 spans 15 residues. Trimming pared 0 bases from V and 7 bases from J, leaving 17 bases between.

The chain uses TRBV5-1 and TRBJ1-2, with D perhaps matching TRBD1 (6 bases). The CDR3 extends over 14 amino acids. Trimming removed 4 bases at V and 5 bases at J, with 15 bases between. Germline V gene lookup returns CDR1 SGHRS and CDR2 YFSETQ. CDR3 nucleotide sequence: TGCGCCAGCAGCCAAGACGGACAGCGATATGGCTACACCTTC. Protein: CASSQDGQRYGYTF.

The chain joins TRBV11-2 to TRBJ2-3; D is possibly TRBD1 (5 bases). The CDR3 is 16 residues long. V lost 0 bases, J lost 4 bases, and 14 bases lay in between. Germline CDR1 and CDR2: SGHAT and FQNNGV. The CDR3 nucleotides are TGTGCCAGCAGCTTAGAGGGGCGTCCAGCGTCAGATACGCAGTATTTT. Residues: CASSLEGRPASDTQYF.

This clone was seen only once. The gene calls are TRBV11-2 and TRBJ2-3; D is ambiguous. Trimming shortened V by 3 bases and J by 6 bases, and 22 bases separated the two germline ends. The CDR3 totals 17 residues. The germline CDR1 and CDR2 sequences are SGHAT and FQNNGV. The CDR3 bases are TGTGCCAGCAGCTTTGCAGAAGCACTTGGGCTTCCCGATACGCAGTATTTT. This codes for CASSFAEALGLPDTQYF. Together with reference TRBV11-2 and TRBJ2-3, the CDR3 gives the full variable domain: EAGVAQSPRYKIIEKRQSVAFWCNPISGHATLYWYQQILGQGPKLLIQFQNNGVVDDSQLPKDRFSAERLKGVDSTLKIQPAKLEDSAVYLCASSFAEALGLPDTQYFGPGTRLTVL.

The gene calls are TRBV9 and TRBJ2-6, with D tentatively TRBD1 (6 bases). V was cut by 3 bases and J by 4 bases, with 17 bases left in between. Per germline, CDR1 SGDLS and CDR2 YYNGEE. The CDR3 has 17 residues. The CDR3 region has the DNA TGTGCCAGCAGCGCCATTGGACAGCTTGCCGGGGCCAACGTCCTGACTTTC. Protein: CASSAIGQLAGANVLTF.

This clone was recorded a few times. The chain links TRBV7-8 to TRBJ2-3; 14 positions agree with TRBD2. Germline trimming cut 4 bases from V and 2 bases from J; bases unmatched to any gene: 8. This CDR3 is built from 18 residues. Germline assignment: CDR1 SGHVS and CDR2 FQNEAQ. CDR3: CASSSGGLAGGYTDTQYF. CDR3 DNA sequence: TGTGCCAGCAGCTCGGGCGGACTAGCGGGAGGATACACAGATACGCAGTATTTT.

CDR3 protein: CASTRLAGLNTGELFF. CDR3 sequence (DNA): TGCGCCAGCACTAGACTAGCGGGACTGAACACCGGGGAGCTGTTTTTT. This chain links TRBV5-1 with TRBJ2-2, with 11 bases identical to TRBD2. V was pared by 6 bases and J by 1 base, with 5 bases of the junction left unmatched. Germline CDR1 SGHRS, CDR2 YFSETQ. The CDR3 length is 16 residues.

The V and J genes are TRBV18 and TRBJ2-2; 8 bases agree with TRBD1. V dropped 3 bases and J dropped 4; count of bases not matched to a gene: 4. Germline CDR1 and CDR2: KGHSH and LQKENI. The CDR3 runs to 15 residues. CDR3: CASSPETGATGELFF. The DNA of the CDR3 is TGTGCCAGCTCACCGGAGACAGGGGCCACCGGGGAGCTGTTTTTT.

The chain links TRBV19 to TRBJ2-2; 7 positions match TRBD2. V shed 5 bases and J 0 bases; nucleotides not matched to a gene: 6. Germline CDR1 is LNHDA and CDR2 is SQIVND (reference sequence). The CDR3 consists of 16 residues. The CDR3 loop reads CASSWGGAANTGELFF. DNA of the CDR3: TGTGCCAGTAGTTGGGGGGGTGCGGCGAACACCGGGGAGCTGTTTTTT.